These T cell receptor beta chains were read from a single sample in a study of cytomegalovirus exposure and HLA in healthy donors. The table came from immunoSEQ multiplex PCR; TCRdb's copy has only in-frame clones and leaves some out. The table lists 85,000 to 130,000 clones, 70% to 85% of them singletons. The sequenced sample consisted of PBMCs. The receptor source for this set is a boy between 10 and 17 years old in good health and CMV-seronegative. Both conserved end residues are part of each CDR3. The D gene is left open where the match is weak. Clone size is stated in some rows and not others, as once, few, many or a class when expanded.

V: TRBV28
D: -
size: -
J: TRBJ1-5
CDR3: CASSWAVDNQPQHF
DNA: TGTGCCAGCAGTTGGGCAGTGGACAATCAGCCCCAGCATTTT

V: TRBV9
D: TRBD1
size: -
J: TRBJ2-1
CDR3: CASSQTGGGEQFF
DNA: TGTGCCAGCAGCCAAACAGGGGGCGGTGAGCAGTTCTTC

V: TRBV23-1
D: TRBD1
size: -
J: TRBJ2-3
CDR3: CASTPRLGDREEDTQYF
DNA: TGCGCCAGCACCCCGAGGTTAGGGGACAGGGAGGAAGATACGCAGTATTTT

V: TRBV6-1
D: -
size: few
J: TRBJ1-2
CDR3: CATVPGLGGSYGYTF
DNA: TGTGCCACCGTCCCGGGACTCGGCGGGAGCTATGGCTACACCTTC

V: TRBV7-2
D: -
size: -
J: TRBJ2-7
CDR3: CASSRQVSSYEQYF
DNA: TGTGCCAGCAGCAGACAGGTTAGCTCCTACGAGCAGTACTTC

V: TRBV28
D: -
size: -
J: TRBJ1-4
CDR3: CASSLWLRGTTNEKLFF
DNA: TGTGCCAGCAGTTTATGGCTAAGGGGGACGACTAATGAAAAACTGTTTTTT

V: TRBV10-1
D: -
size: few
J: TRBJ2-7
CDR3: CASSEGSPAAGYEQYF
DNA: TGCGCCAGCAGTGAGGGGTCCCCCGCGGCGGGCTACGAGCAGTACTTC

V: TRBV7-9
D: TRBD2
size: -
J: TRBJ2-7
CDR3: CASSFSGAPYEQYF
DNA: TGTGCCAGCAGCTTTAGCGGGGCACCCTACGAGCAGTACTTC

V: TRBV9
D: -
size: once
J: TRBJ2-7
CDR3: CASSVDTSYEQYF
DNA: TGTGCCAGCAGCGTCGACACATCCTACGAGCAGTACTTC

V: TRBV27
D: -
size: -
J: TRBJ1-2
CDR3: CASSLSRFNYGYTF
DNA: TGTGCCAGCAGTTTATCCAGGTTCAACTATGGCTACACCTTC

V: TRBV7-2
D: -
size: -
J: TRBJ2-5
CDR3: CASSFDIGSTETQYF
DNA: TGTGCCAGCAGCTTTGACATTGGGTCGACCGAGACCCAGTACTTC

V: TRBV4-3
D: TRBD2
size: -
J: TRBJ2-7
CDR3: CASSQLLAPTYEQYF
DNA: TGCGCCAGCAGCCAACTACTAGCGCCTACCTACGAGCAGTACTTC

V: TRBV29-1
D: -
size: -
J: TRBJ1-2
CDR3: CSVDVPHQGYTF
DNA: TGCAGCGTTGACGTACCCCATCAGGGCTACACCTTC

V: TRBV6-5
D: TRBD2
size: -
J: TRBJ2-7
CDR3: CASSYSTSGRTVQYF
DNA: TGTGCCAGCAGTTACTCGACTAGCGGGAGAACTGTGCAGTACTTC

V: TRBV5-1
D: -
size: -
J: TRBJ1-4
CDR3: CASNPGGGMNEKLFF
DNA: TGCGCCAGCAATCCGGGAGGAGGGATGAATGAAAAACTGTTTTTT

V: TRBV11-2
D: TRBD2
size: -
J: TRBJ2-7
CDR3: CASSLGTSGTYEQYF
DNA: TGTGCCAGCAGCTTAGGGACTAGCGGAACCTACGAGCAGTACTTC

V: TRBV6-1
D: -
size: -
J: TRBJ1-1
CDR3: CASRKRAEAFF
DNA: TGTGCCAGCCGAAAACGGGCTGAAGCTTTCTTT

V: TRBV27
D: -
size: -
J: TRBJ2-3
CDR3: CASSRKGRRDTQYF
DNA: TGTGCCAGCAGCCGGAAGGGGCGTAGAGATACGCAGTATTTT

V: TRBV7-2
D: -
size: -
J: TRBJ2-7
CDR3: CASSAYRVAHEQYF
DNA: TGTGCCAGCAGCGCTTACAGGGTTGCTCACGAGCAGTACTTC

V: TRBV25-1
D: TRBD2
size: -
J: TRBJ2-1
CDR3: CASRKIAGGGNEQFF
DNA: TGTGCCAGCAGAAAGATAGCGGGAGGAGGTAATGAGCAGTTCTTC

V: TRBV30
D: TRBD2
size: -
J: TRBJ2-1
CDR3: CALKAGVEQFF
DNA: TGTGCCTTGAAAGCGGGAGTAGAGCAGTTCTTC

V: TRBV7-2
D: TRBD1
size: -
J: TRBJ1-5
CDR3: CASSLRTGGGQPQHF
DNA: TGTGCCAGCAGCTTAAGGACAGGGGGGGGACAGCCCCAGCATTTT

V: TRBV18
D: -
size: -
J: TRBJ2-1
CDR3: CASAAGPFNEQFF
DNA: TGTGCCAGCGCAGCGGGCCCTTTCAATGAGCAGTTCTTC

V: TRBV28
D: TRBD1
size: -
J: TRBJ1-1
CDR3: CASSLSGGAVLGTEAFF
DNA: TGTGCCAGCAGTTTATCAGGGGGCGCAGTTTTGGGGACTGAAGCTTTCTTT

V: TRBV12-5
D: -
size: few
J: TRBJ2-2
CDR3: CASAPFTGELFF
DNA: TGTGCTAGTGCCCCATTCACCGGGGAGCTGTTTTTT

V: TRBV28
D: -
size: -
J: TRBJ2-7
CDR3: CASSFPSSYEQYF
DNA: TGTGCCAGCAGTTTCCCCTCCTCCTACGAGCAGTACTTC

V: TRBV18
D: TRBD2
size: -
J: TRBJ2-4
CDR3: CASSPQLAGVPAKNIQYF
DNA: TGTGCCAGCTCCCCTCAGCTAGCGGGAGTTCCTGCCAAAAACATTCAGTACTTC

V: TRBV2
D: -
size: -
J: TRBJ2-3
CDR3: CASSSRASTDTQYF
DNA: TGTGCCAGCAGTTCCCGCGCAAGCACAGATACGCAGTATTTT

V: TRBV7-3
D: -
size: -
J: TRBJ2-1
CDR3: CASTLSIYNEQFF
DNA: TGTGCCAGCACCCTATCCATATACAATGAGCAGTTCTTC

V: TRBV6-5
D: TRBD2
size: once
J: TRBJ2-3
CDR3: CASRTIAGATDTQYF
DNA: TGTGCCAGCAGGACAATAGCGGGAGCCACAGATACGCAGTATTTT

V: TRBV6-5
D: -
size: -
J: TRBJ2-3
CDR3: CASSAQGSRTDTQYF
DNA: TGTGCCAGCAGTGCACAGGGTAGTCGGACAGATACGCAGTATTTT

V: TRBV28
D: TRBD1
size: -
J: TRBJ1-1
CDR3: CASSIRGRGDTEAFF
DNA: TGTGCCAGCAGTATCAGGGGGCGCGGGGACACTGAAGCTTTCTTT

V: TRBV5-6
D: -
size: few
J: TRBJ1-4
CDR3: CASSFYKTSQLFF
DNA: TGTGCCAGCAGCTTTTATAAGACTAGTCAACTGTTTTTT

V: TRBV6-6
D: -
size: few
J: TRBJ2-1
CDR3: CASWGDEQFF
DNA: TGTGCCAGTTGGGGGGATGAGCAGTTCTTC

V: TRBV5-1
D: TRBD1
size: few
J: TRBJ1-2
CDR3: CASSLEGQAYGYTF
DNA: TGCGCCAGCAGCTTGGAGGGACAGGCCTATGGCTACACCTTC

V: TRBV29-1
D: TRBD1
size: few
J: TRBJ1-5
CDR3: CSVTTGAGNQPQHF
DNA: TGCAGCGTTACCACAGGGGCAGGCAATCAGCCCCAGCATTTT

V: TRBV7-9
D: -
size: -
J: TRBJ2-2
CDR3: CASSARGELFF
DNA: TGTGCCAGCAGCGCGCGCGGGGAGCTGTTTTTT

V: TRBV27
D: TRBD2
size: -
J: TRBJ2-1
CDR3: CASSLASSGTSGREQFF
DNA: TGTGCCAGCAGTTTGGCCTCATCCGGGACTAGCGGGAGAGAGCAGTTCTTC

V: TRBV18
D: TRBD2
size: -
J: TRBJ2-7
CDR3: CASSTTSRGRSYEQYF
DNA: TGTGCCAGCTCAACCACCTCCCGCGGGAGGTCGTACGAGCAGTACTTC

V: TRBV6-5
D: TRBD1
size: few
J: TRBJ2-7
CDR3: CASSSTGTGNEQYF
DNA: TGTGCCAGCAGTTCGACCGGGACAGGGAACGAGCAGTACTTC

V: TRBV9
D: TRBD1
size: -
J: TRBJ1-6
CDR3: CASSGTGQGLTPLHF
DNA: TGTGCCAGCAGCGGGACGGGACAGGGACTAACACCCCTCCACTTT

V: TRBV11-2
D: TRBD2
size: -
J: TRBJ2-5
CDR3: CASSLDLGLAGEETQYF
DNA: TGTGCCAGCAGCTTAGATCTGGGACTAGCGGGGGAAGAGACCCAGTACTTC

V: TRBV4-3
D: TRBD1
size: -
J: TRBJ1-4
CDR3: CASSQDLWQGAEKLFF
DNA: TGCGCCAGCAGCCAAGATCTATGGCAGGGGGCAGAGAAACTGTTTTTT

V: TRBV5-1
D: -
size: -
J: TRBJ2-1
CDR3: CASSLARGLRTIYYNEQFF
DNA: TGCGCCAGCAGCTTGGCCAGGGGTTTAAGAACTATTTACTACAATGAGCAGTTCTTC

V: TRBV7-6
D: -
size: -
J: TRBJ2-5
CDR3: CASSLDSGGAQYF
DNA: TGTGCCAGCAGCCTCGACAGTGGTGGGGCCCAGTACTTC

V: TRBV6-1
D: TRBD1
size: -
J: TRBJ1-5
CDR3: CASSGEPGQGYSNQPQHF
DNA: TGTGCCAGCAGTGGCGAACCGGGACAGGGATATAGCAATCAGCCCCAGCATTTT

V: TRBV30
D: TRBD1
size: -
J: TRBJ2-7
CDR3: CAWSRDRGREQYF
DNA: TGTGCCTGGTCCCGGGACAGGGGTCGAGAGCAGTACTTC

V: TRBV7-8
D: -
size: -
J: TRBJ2-1
CDR3: CASSRGQYNEQFF
DNA: TGTGCCAGCAGCCGAGGACAGTACAATGAGCAGTTCTTC

V: TRBV5-1
D: -
size: -
J: TRBJ2-1
CDR3: CASSLAYSNSYNEQFF
DNA: TGCGCCAGCAGCTTGGCCTACAGTAACTCCTACAATGAGCAGTTCTTC

V: TRBV4-1
D: -
size: once
J: TRBJ2-7
CDR3: CASSQEYGFRGEQYF
DNA: TGCGCCAGCAGCCAAGAATACGGGTTCAGAGGGGAGCAGTACTTC

V: TRBV5-6
D: TRBD2
size: once
J: TRBJ2-1
CDR3: CASSLGTTGGSYNEQFF
DNA: TGTGCCAGCAGCTTAGGGACTACTGGTGGGTCCTACAATGAGCAGTTCTTC

V: TRBV10-3
D: -
size: -
J: TRBJ1-1
CDR3: CAISQTGGDTEAFF
DNA: TGTGCCATCAGTCAGACAGGAGGAGACACTGAAGCTTTCTTT

V: TRBV6-5
D: TRBD2
size: -
J: TRBJ2-1
CDR3: CASTLGLGGGNEQFF
DNA: TGTGCCAGCACCTTGGGACTAGGGGGGGGCAATGAGCAGTTCTTC

V: TRBV9
D: -
size: -
J: TRBJ1-1
CDR3: CASSNVRREMSNTEAFF
DNA: TGTGCCAGCAGCAACGTACGGAGGGAAATGTCGAACACTGAAGCTTTCTTT

V: TRBV7-9
D: -
size: -
J: TRBJ2-7
CDR3: CASRPGHSYEQYF
DNA: TGTGCCAGCAGACCGGGACACTCCTACGAGCAGTACTTC

V: TRBV28
D: TRBD1
size: -
J: TRBJ2-7
CDR3: CASSRPGGSYEQYF
DNA: TGTGCCAGCAGTCGACCAGGGGGCTCCTACGAGCAGTACTTC

V: TRBV6-4
D: -
size: few
J: TRBJ2-3
CDR3: CASSDGGSSTDTQYF
DNA: TGTGCCAGCAGTGACGGCGGGTCTAGCACAGATACGCAGTATTTT

V: TRBV12-2
D: -
size: -
J: TRBJ2-5
CDR3: CASRSRRAVWTQYF
DNA: TGTGCAAGTCGCTCCAGGCGGGCGGTATGGACCCAGTACTTC

V: TRBV5-1
D: TRBD2
size: -
J: TRBJ2-2
CDR3: CASSTQAGDTGELFF
DNA: TGCGCCAGCAGCACCCAAGCGGGGGACACCGGGGAGCTGTTTTTT